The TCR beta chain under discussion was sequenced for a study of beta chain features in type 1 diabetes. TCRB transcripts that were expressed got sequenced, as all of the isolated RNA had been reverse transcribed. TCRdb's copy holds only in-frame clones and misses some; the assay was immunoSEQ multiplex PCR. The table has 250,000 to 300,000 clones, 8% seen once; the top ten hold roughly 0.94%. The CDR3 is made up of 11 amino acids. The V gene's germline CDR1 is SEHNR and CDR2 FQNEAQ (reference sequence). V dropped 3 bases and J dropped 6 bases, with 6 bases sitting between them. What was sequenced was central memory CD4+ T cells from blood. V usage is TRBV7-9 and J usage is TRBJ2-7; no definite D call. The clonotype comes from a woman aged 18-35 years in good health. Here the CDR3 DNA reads TGTGCCAGCAGCTTTAGCCGCGAGCAGTACTTC. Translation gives CASSFSREQYF.